Shown below are 16 T cell receptor beta chains from a single sample sequenced in a study of blood T cell repertoires in COVID-19. The data were produced by immunoSEQ multiplex PCR, yet TCRdb's version contains in-frame clones alone and is incomplete. The sample consists of approximately 210,000 clones, 80% of them appearing once. The sequenced sample consisted of PBMCs or T cells enriched from blood (not recorded which). The receptor source for this set is a man aged 30 to 45 with acute COVID-19.

V is TRBV28 and J is TRBJ2-7, with D perhaps matching TRBD1 (6 bases). This CDR3 has 13 amino acids. Trimming removed 6 bases at V and 5 bases at J, with 14 bases between. Germline lookup yields CDR1 MDHEN and CDR2 SYDVKM. The DNA for the CDR3 is TGTGCCAGCAGCCCACCTAACAGGGACGAGCAGTACTTC. Amino acid sequence: CASSPPNRDEQYF.

This sequence joins TRBV19 and TRBJ1-1; no reliable D call. Germline V lookup: CDR1 LNHDA, CDR2 SQIVND (reference sequence). Trimming removed 5 bases from V and 0 bases from J, with 19 bases in between. The CDR3 has 17 residues. The CDR3 protein is CASSDRLLIGVNTEAFF. The CDR3 nucleotides are TGTGCCAGTAGTGATAGGCTTCTTATCGGGGTGAACACTGAAGCTTTCTTT.

The V gene is TRBV10-3, the J gene TRBJ2-7; possible D gene TRBD1, 5 bases. Germline V CDR1 and CDR2: ENHRY, SYGVKD. The CDR3 spans 14 residues. V gave up 3 bases and J gave up 0 bases, with 9 bases separating them. The CDR3 spells CAISEIQVSYEQYF. The CDR3 nucleotides read TGTGCCATCAGTGAAATACAGGTCTCCTACGAGCAGTACTTC.

V gene TRBV18 combines with J gene TRBJ2-5, with a possible D match to TRBD1 (6 bases). The CDR3 sequence is 13 residues long. V dropped 3 bases and J dropped 4 bases, with 9 bases sitting between them. Germline V CDR1 and CDR2: KGHSH, LQKENI. This CDR3 reads CASSPLGAETQYF. CDR3 nucleotides: TGTGCCAGCTCACCCCTGGGGGCAGAGACCCAGTACTTC.

The J gene is TRBJ1-1, the V gene TRBV12-3 or TRBV12-4; D remains unclear. CDR3 size: 11 residues. V was trimmed by 7 bases and J by 0 bases, leaving 3 bases between them. Here the CDR3 DNA reads TGTGCCAGCACTTTGAACACTGAAGCTTTCTTT. Translated, it gives CASTLNTEAFF.

The CDR3 loop reads CASSLGGWGTGNEQFF. DNA of the CDR3: TGTGCCAGCAGCTTAGGAGGTTGGGGGACAGGGAATGAGCAGTTCTTC. This chain joins TRBV11-1 and TRBJ2-1; 9 bases line up with TRBD1. The CDR3 is 16 residues long. Trimming at V came to 1 base and at J to 7 bases, leaving 8 bases not matched to a gene. Germline V lookup: CDR1 SGHAT, CDR2 FQDESV (reference sequence). Variable domain in full (rest from reference TRBV11-1 and TRBJ2-1): EAEVAQSPRYKITEKSQAVAFWCDPISGHATLYWYRQILGQGPELLVQFQDESVVDDSQLPKDRFSAERLKGVDSTLKIQPAELGDSAMYLCASSLGGWGTGNEQFFGPGTRLTVL.

The chain uses TRBV7-9 and TRBJ2-3; D is perhaps TRBD1 (6 bases). Germline V gene lookup returns CDR1 SEHNR and CDR2 FQNEAQ (reference sequence). Trimming cost V 7 bases and J 9 bases, with 20 bases left between them. The CDR3 is 14 amino acids. The DNA for the CDR3 is TGTGCCAGCATCACCCCCACCTTGGGGGCAACGCAGTATTTT. Its translation: CASITPTLGATQYF.

The chain couples TRBV4-2 to TRBJ2-1; 9 nucleotides agree with TRBD2. J lost 8 bases, V lost 0 bases, and 11 bases had no gene match. The CDR3 is 17 amino acids. Germline CDR1 LGHNA, CDR2 YNFKEQ. The CDR3 nucleotides are TGTGCCAGCAGCCAAGATAAGTCCAGCGGGGGGATCTATGAGCAGTTCTTC. Protein: CASSQDKSSGGIYEQFF.

This clone has a handful of counts. The chain is built from TRBV11-2 and TRBJ1-3, with D tentatively TRBD1 (5 bases). Looked up from germline, CDR1 is SGHAT and CDR2 is FQNNGV. The V end was cut by 10 bases, the J end by 0 bases, with 16 bases between. This CDR3 is built from 15 residues. CDR3 sequence (DNA): TGTGCCATCGCTATGCAGGGCTCCTCTGGAAACACCATATATTTT. Its protein product is CAIAMQGSSGNTIYF.

This chain joins TRBV18 and TRBJ2-5; 8 bases fit TRBD1. V shed 6 bases, J shed 5 bases, and the junction held 8 bases outside the gene matches. In germline, CDR1 is KGHSH, CDR2 LQKENI. The CDR3 contains 14 residues. The CDR3 DNA reads as TGTGCCAGCTCCCGTTCAGGGGGCTGGGAGACCCAGTACTTC. This codes for CASSRSGGWETQYF. The full variable domain, in which reference TRBV18 and TRBJ2-5 provide the parts outside the CDR3, is NAGVMQNPRHLVRRRGQEARLRCSPMKGHSHVYWYRQLPEEGLKFMVYLQKENIIDESGMPKERFSAEFPKEGPSILRIQQVVRGDSAAYFCASSRSGGWETQYFGPGTRLLVL.

This chain joins TRBV3-1 (or the pseudogene TRBV3-2) and TRBJ2-7; TRBD1 matches at 10 bases. The CDR3 spans 16 residues. V gave up 4 bases and J gave up 2 bases; unmatched junction bases: 8. Germline CDR1 LGHDT, CDR2 YNNKEL (reference sequence). The CDR3 coding sequence is TGTGCCAGCAGCCCCGCGGGGACAGGGGCCACCTACGAGCAGTACTTC. As protein: CASSPAGTGATYEQYF.

This rearrangement joins TRBV11-2 to TRBJ2-1; D unclear. The CDR3 contains 14 residues. The germline CDR1 and CDR2 sequences are SGHAT and FQNNGV. With 5 bases removed from V and 6 bases from J, the gap between germline ends came to 14 bases. CDR3 nucleotides: TGTGCCAGCAGCCCTTCTATGGGCTCCAATGAGCAGTTCTTC. This codes for CASSPSMGSNEQFF. The variable domain in full, completed from reference TRBV11-2 and TRBJ2-1, reads EAGVAQSPRYKIIEKRQSVAFWCNPISGHATLYWYQQILGQGPKLLIQFQNNGVVDDSQLPKDRFSAERLKGVDSTLKIQPAKLEDSAVYLCASSPSMGSNEQFFGPGTRLTVL.

The chain is built from TRBV29-1 and TRBJ2-7; weak D call: TRBD2 (6 bases). V gave up 7 bases and J gave up 2 bases, with 12 bases separating them. CDR3 length equals 12 residues. CDR1 is SQVTM and CDR2 is ANQGSEA in the germline V gene. CDR3 coding DNA: TGCAGCGGCCGGGACTCAGCCTACGAGCAGTACTTC. It codes for CSGRDSAYEQYF.

This clone was found once. This sequence joins TRBV10-3 and TRBJ1-1; D remains unclear. The germline CDR1 and CDR2 sequences are ENHRY and SYGVKD. The CDR3 has 17 residues. V lost 4 bases, J lost 4 bases, and 22 bases lay in between. This CDR3 is CAISAHGARPSGTEAFF. The DNA for the CDR3 is TGTGCCATCAGTGCCCACGGTGCCCGGCCCTCGGGCACTGAAGCTTTCTTT.

This clone showed up just a few times. This sample also contains other DNA sequences that code for the same CDR3. The chain carries TRBV9 and TRBJ1-3; 8 positions agree with TRBD1. Looked up from germline, CDR1 is SGDLS and CDR2 is YYNGEE. The junction had 3 bases not matched to a gene; V was cut back by 1 base and J by 3 bases. CDR3 length: 15 amino acids. CDR3: CASSVQGASGNTIYF. In nucleotides, the CDR3 is TGTGCCAGCAGCGTACAGGGGGCTAGTGGAAACACCATATATTTT.

This clone was recorded a few times. An end of the junction does not agree with germline; a read error may underlie this. The chain has TRBV6-5 and TRBJ1-3, with 8 nucleotides matching TRBD1. Germline lookup yields CDR1 MNHEY and CDR2 SVGAGI. The CDR3 is 16 residues long. The CDR3 here is CASSNSQGGSGNTIYF. CDR3 DNA: TGTGCCAGCAGTAACTCACAGGGGGGCTCTGGAAACACCATATATTTT.